Sequencing of this T cell receptor (beta chain) was carried out in a study of T cells after yellow fever vaccination. Across the whole study: Fractions of limited cellularity were prepared by means of SMART-Seq v4 Ultra Low Input. Whole-study results and caveats: The booster response re-showed most primary clones: roughly 97% CD4, approximately 85% CD8. High-abundance clonotypes from the bulk population could contaminate FACS-sorted repertoires.

TCR cDNA, made by 5'RACE template switching, carried an added universal primer site and UMIs. A single record per CDR3 protein comes from TCRdb applying MiXCR to the 5' RACE reads. The data hold a few hundred thousand distinct CDR3 sequences, with approximately 10% observed a single time. As for this clonotype: Its antigen is not identified. At one boundary the junction diverges from the germline segment, which might be a read error.

The CDR3 is 13 residues long. Germline assignment: CDR1 SGHTA and CDR2 FQGTGA. The sample consisted of CD4+ T cells sorted from PBMCs, taken 5 days after the yellow fever booster vaccination. The V call is TRBV7-3, the J call TRBJ2-3; D gene unclear. The sequence derives from a young man who received the YFV17D yellow fever vaccine. This chain's CDR3 is CGSSLSSLDTQYF. The CDR3 bases are TGTGGCAGCAGCTTATCTTCATTGGATACGCAGTATTTT.